A single sample is the source of the 25 T cell receptor beta chains below, sequenced in a study of CD4 and CD8 cells across lung adenocarcinoma regions. Using its own MiXCR run on the PCR reads, TCRdb lists one record per CDR3 protein. The profile shows 20,000 to 30,000 distinct CDR3 sequences, around half of them singletons. Source material: CD8+ T cells from the center of a lung tumor. These receptors all come from a male donor with lung adenocarcinoma. The CD4 and CD8 labels of this study may be unreliable.

V usage is TRBV6-2 or TRBV6-3 and J usage is TRBJ2-3; TRBD2 might be the D (5 bases). The CDR3 totals 14 residues. Per the germline V gene, CDR1 is MNHEY and CDR2 is SVGEGT. The V gene lost 2 bases and the J gene lost 5 bases, with 11 bases spanning the gap. This chain's CDR3 is CASSYQLLVDTQYF. Written as DNA, the CDR3 is TGTGCCAGCAGTTACCAACTACTAGTAGATACGCAGTATTTT.

This clonotype was counted a few times. The V call is TRBV6-1, the J call TRBJ2-5, with 7 bases fitting TRBD1. Losses at the gene ends were 7 bases for V and 1 base for J; bases not matched to a gene: 3. The CDR3 is made up of 13 amino acids. Germline CDR1 reads MNHNS; CDR2 reads SASEGT. Written as DNA, the CDR3 is TGTGCCAGCACCCGGACAGGCCAAGAGACCCAGTACTTC. Its translation: CASTRTGQETQYF.

This chain connects TRBV15 to TRBJ2-5; TRBD2 aligns across 7 bases. Germline assignment: CDR1 LNHNV and CDR2 YYDKDF (reference sequence). V lost 0 bases to trimming and J lost 7 bases; unmatched junction nucleotides: 5. The length of the CDR3 is 14 residues. Written as DNA, the CDR3 is TGTGCCACCAGCAGAGATCTAGCGGACCCGACCCAGTACTTC. Protein product: CATSRDLADPTQYF.

This clonotype is medium-sized by share. The chain uses TRBV6-1 and TRBJ2-3, with 11 bases lining up with TRBD1. This CDR3 comprises 14 residues. In germline, CDR1 is MNHNS, CDR2 SASEGT. V dropped 8 bases and J dropped 5; count of bases not matched to a gene: 6. The CDR3 here is CASRWTGGLDTQYF. The CDR3 region has the DNA TGTGCCAGCCGATGGACAGGGGGCCTAGATACGCAGTATTTT.

This clonotype was seen a handful of times. The V call is TRBV7-3, the J call TRBJ2-1, with unresolved D. The end of the DNA aligns better with TRBJ2-5, so the J call may be wrong. There are 13 residues in the CDR3. CDR1 and CDR2 from the germline V gene are SGHTA and FQGTGA. The CDR3 protein is CASSLVREETQYF. The CDR3 DNA reads TGTGCCAGCAGCTTAGTGCGAGAAGAGACCCAGTACTTC.

V is TRBV10-1 and J is TRBJ2-1; no clear D. CDR3 length: 11 residues. V lost 0 bases to trimming and J lost 9 bases, with 3 bases between them. The germline V gene has CDR1 WNHNN and CDR2 SYGVQD (reference sequence). CDR3 amino acids: CASSESVEQFF. As DNA, the CDR3 is TGCGCCAGCAGTGAGTCGGTTGAGCAGTTCTTC.

This clonotype was counted at least ten times. This rearrangement joins TRBV27 to TRBJ2-2, with 10 nucleotides matching TRBD1. Germline trimming cut 3 bases from V and 7 bases from J; bases unmatched to any gene: 14. Germline lookup yields CDR1 MNHEY and CDR2 SMNVEV (reference sequence). The CDR3 covers 18 residues. In nucleotides, the CDR3 is TGTGCCAGCAGTTTTGGTGTCGGGACAGGGGTCCTCATCGGGGAGCTGTTTTTT. It translates to CASSFGVGTGVLIGELFF.

With respect to this clonotype: Germline and junction disagree at one end, which may indicate a read error. The rearrangement joins TRBV6-1 to TRBJ2-5, with D perhaps matching TRBD2 (5 bases). The CDR3 is made up of 14 amino acids. The V gene's germline CDR1 is MNHNS and CDR2 SASEGT. CDR3 nucleotides: TGTGTCAGCAGCCCGGGGATATCCTACAATGAGCAGTACTTC. Translating it yields CVSSPGISYNEQYF.

Worth noting for this clonotype: The junction shows a germline mismatch at one end, possibly a read error. The chain employs TRBV7-2 and TRBJ2-6, with D perhaps matching TRBD2 (6 bases). Germline assignment: CDR1 SGHTA and CDR2 FQGNSA. This CDR3 comprises 20 residues. Here the CDR3 DNA reads TGTGCCAGCAGCTTTAATACAGATGAGTTGAGGGACTCTGGGGCAAATACGCTGAATTTC. This encodes CASSFNTDELRDSGANTLNF.

In its sample, this clonotype was seen many times. The chain has TRBV5-1 and TRBJ2-3, with no clear D. There are 15 residues in the CDR3. CDR1 is SGHRS and CDR2 is YFSETQ in the germline V gene. The V and J ends lost 6 bases and 2 bases respectively, with 16 bases between them. The CDR3 loop is CASTPDRLPTDTQYF. In DNA, the CDR3 is TGCGCCAGCACCCCGGATCGGCTCCCCACAGATACGCAGTATTTT.

Notes on this clonotype: Germline and junction disagree at one end, which may indicate a read error. The chain couples TRBV6-1 to TRBJ2-4; TRBD2 aligns across 7 bases. The germline gives CDR1 MNHNS, CDR2 SASEGT. CDR3 length equals 16 residues. For the CDR3, the DNA is TGTGCCAGCCGTGAAGCGGGGCTATGGGTTAAAGATACGCAGTATTTC. Protein product: CASREAGLWVKDTQYF.

This clonotype turned up a few times. The chain employs TRBV5-1 and TRBJ2-3; 11 bases are shared with TRBD2. V shed 5 bases and J 4 bases; nucleotides not matched to a gene: 9. From germline, CDR1 is SGHRS and CDR2 YFSETQ. The CDR3 runs to 16 residues. CDR3 protein: CASRLAGAGLADTQYF. CDR3 DNA sequence: TGCGCCAGCAGACTAGCGGGAGCGGGGCTCGCAGATACGCAGTATTTT.

In its sample, this clonotype ranks as medium-sized. The chain combines TRBV6-5 with TRBJ2-1; TRBD2 matches 14 bases. In germline, CDR1 is MNHEY, CDR2 SVGAGI. J gave up 6 bases and V 6 bases, and 4 bases lay outside the gene matches. The CDR3 is made up of 15 amino acids. The CDR3 DNA reads as TGTGCCAGCAGGACGACTAGCGGGAGGGTCAATGAGCAGTTCTTC. Amino acid sequence: CASRTTSGRVNEQFF.

V and J are TRBV6-1 and TRBJ2-5; 8 positions match TRBD2. The V and J ends lost 6 bases and 0 bases, in that order; junction bases with no gene match: 9. Germline-derived CDR1 and CDR2 are MNHNS and SASEGT. The CDR3 is 16 residues long. CDR3 protein: CASRGSGGGDQETQYF. DNA of the CDR3: TGTGCCAGCAGGGGGAGCGGGGGCGGTGACCAAGAGACCCAGTACTTC.

The chain couples TRBV6-1 to TRBJ2-3; either TRBD1 or TRBD2 may supply D (6 bases each). V lost 7 bases, J lost 2 bases, and 19 bases lay in between. The germline V gene encodes CDR1 MNHNS and CDR2 SASEGT. CDR3 length equals 16 residues. The CDR3 loop is CASMGQTGGYTDTQYF. CDR3 bases: TGTGCCAGCATGGGTCAGACAGGAGGGTACACAGATACGCAGTATTTT.

This clonotype was recorded a few times. J is TRBJ1-2 and V is TRBV12-3 or TRBV12-4; D remains unclear. The CDR3 is 12 amino acids. The V end lost 3 bases, the J end lost 5 bases, and 7 bases lay between the germline ends. The CDR3 loop reads CASSLRAYGYTF. The CDR3 DNA sequence: TGTGCCAGCAGTTTGAGGGCTTATGGCTACACCTTC.

As regards this clonotype: Mismatch with germline at one junction end may stem from a read error. This rearrangement joins TRBV6-8 to TRBJ2-3, with D uncertain. CDR1 is MNHGY, CDR2 SAAAGT, per germline. The CDR3 totals 12 residues. The CDR3 reads CARSRVTDTQYF. CDR3 nucleotides: TGTGCCAGGAGTCGCGTCACAGATACGCAGTATTTC.

The chain employs TRBV7-8 and TRBJ2-6; the D is unclear. Germline V gives CDR1 SGHVS, CDR2 FQNEAQ. Trimming removed 3 bases at V and 0 bases at J, with 15 bases between. CDR3 length equals 18 residues. CDR3 sequence: CASSLVGLDFSGANVLTF. CDR3 in DNA: TGTGCCAGCAGCTTGGTTGGTCTTGACTTCTCTGGGGCCAACGTCCTGACTTTC.

J is TRBJ2-2 and V is TRBV11-2, with 13 nucleotides matching TRBD2. This CDR3 region has 16 residues. Germline CDR1 is SGHAT and CDR2 is FQNNGV. With V trimmed by 5 bases and J by 7 bases, 7 bases remained unmatched. The CDR3 DNA reads TGTGCCAGCAGCCTACTAGCGGGAGGGCCAGTCGGGGAGCTGTTTTTT. Translated, it gives CASSLLAGGPVGELFF.

This clonotype was observed a single time. The chain carries TRBV7-2 and TRBJ2-3; D remains ambiguous. Germline values: CDR1 SGHTA, CDR2 FQGNSA. This CDR3 spans 11 amino acids. V lost 9 bases to trimming and J lost 4 bases, with 8 bases between them. The CDR3 spells CARRPPDTQYF. DNA of the CDR3: TGTGCCAGGAGACCCCCAGATACGCAGTATTTT.

The chain combines TRBV11-2 with TRBJ2-3; perhaps TRBD1 as D (7 bases). CDR3 length equals 14 residues. The germline V gene encodes CDR1 SGHAT and CDR2 FQNNGV. V lost 0 bases and J 14 bases, leaving 18 bases between the germline ends. The CDR3, as DNA: TGTGCCAGCAGCTTAGAAGGGGGCGGAGGGGGTCGGTATTTT. This sequence encodes CASSLEGGGGGRYF. Drawing the rest from reference TRBV11-2 and TRBJ2-3, the complete variable domain is EAGVAQSPRYKIIEKRQSVAFWCNPISGHATLYWYQQILGQGPKLLIQFQNNGVVDDSQLPKDRFSAERLKGVDSTLKIQPAKLEDSAVYLCASSLEGGGGGRYFGPGTRLTVL.

By share, this clonotype ranks as medium-sized. The gene calls are TRBV6-1 and TRBJ2-1, with a possible D match to TRBD2 (6 bases). TRBJ2-7 explains the end of the DNA better; the J call may be wrong. The V gene's germline CDR1 is MNHNS and CDR2 SASEGT. This CDR3 region has 15 residues. The CDR3 DNA reads as TGTGCCAGCAGTGAACCCCTAGCGCCTCCCTACGAGCAGTACTTC. As protein: CASSEPLAPPYEQYF.

CDR3 amino acids: CASSYSGAGGNTGELFF. CDR3 nucleotide sequence: TGTGCCAGCAGTTACTCGGGGGCGGGGGGGAACACCGGGGAGCTGTTTTTT. The chain carries TRBV6-5 and TRBJ2-2; TRBD2 agrees at 8 bases. The CDR3 is 17 amino acids. V shed 0 bases, J shed 1 base, and the junction held 4 bases outside the gene matches. CDR1 MNHEY and CDR2 SVGAGI come from the germline V gene.

The chain joins TRBV6-5 to TRBJ2-3; D is unclear. The germline V gene encodes CDR1 MNHEY and CDR2 SVGAGI. The CDR3 runs 13 residues. V lost 9 bases and J 11 bases, leaving 21 bases between the germline ends. The CDR3 reads CARGYSAKGGQYF. In DNA form, the CDR3 reads TGTGCCAGGGGTTACTCAGCGAAAGGCGGGCAGTATTTT.

By share, this clonotype counts as medium-sized (0.01 to 0.1%). The V and J genes are TRBV6-5 and TRBJ2-3, with D perhaps TRBD2 (5 bases). Looked up from germline, CDR1 is MNHEY and CDR2 is SVGAGI. The V end was cut by 0 bases, the J end by 11 bases, with 12 bases between. The CDR3 runs 13 residues. DNA for the CDR3: TGTGCCAGCAGTTACTCCCCGAGTGGAGGGCAGTATTTT. Its protein product is CASSYSPSGGQYF.